The 8 T cell receptor beta chains below come from one sample, sequenced in a study of technical replicates of blood from several donors. Libraries were prepared by immunoSEQ multiplex PCR; TCRdb keeps only in-frame clonotypes and omits some of them. The sample has more than 55,000 clones; around 94% are singletons. What was sequenced was T cells isolated from PBMCs. The receptors stem from a human donor in good health.

The chain is built from TRBV11-1 and TRBJ2-7; TRBD1 aligns across 11 bases. CDR3 length equals 16 residues. The junction had 10 bases not matched to a gene; V was cut back by 6 bases and J by 3 bases. CDR1 SGHAT and CDR2 FQDESV come from the germline V gene (reference sequence). In DNA form, the CDR3 reads TGTGCCAGCAGGGGGATCGGGACAGGGGGGTACTACGAGCAGTACTTC. As protein: CASRGIGTGGYYEQYF.

The chain joins TRBV15 to TRBJ2-4; D possibly corresponds to TRBD2 (5 bases). Trimming took 0 bases from V and 8 from J, leaving 14 bases between them. Germline CDR1 reads LNHNV; CDR2 reads YYDKDF (reference sequence). The CDR3 contains 15 residues. The CDR3 loop reads CATSRDRTGRDIQYF. The DNA for the CDR3 is TGTGCCACCAGCAGAGATAGAACCGGGCGGGACATTCAGTACTTC.

V gene TRBV19 combines with J gene TRBJ2-2; a possible D gene is TRBD2 (6 bases). Trimming cost V 5 bases and J 5 bases, with 18 bases left between them. The CDR3 is 16 residues long. In germline, CDR1 is LNHDA, CDR2 SQIVND (reference sequence). The CDR3 coding sequence is TGTGCCAGTAGTTCGCGACCGGGAGCTGGGACCGGGGAGCTGTTTTTT. Protein: CASSSRPGAGTGELFF.

This clone was recorded once. The chain carries TRBV19 and TRBJ1-1; maybe TRBD1 (5 bases). The V gene lost 5 bases and the J gene lost 0 bases, with 19 bases spanning the gap. This CDR3 comprises 17 residues. Germline CDR1 LNHDA, CDR2 SQIVND (reference sequence). CDR3 DNA sequence: TGTGCCAGTAGTCCTGGGGGAGGGCGGGGCATGAACACTGAAGCTTTCTTT. Its translation is CASSPGGGRGMNTEAFF.

V and J are TRBV9 and TRBJ2-1; D remains unclear. Germline lookup yields CDR1 SGDLS and CDR2 YYNGEE. The CDR3 loop spans 12 amino acids. V was cut by 2 bases and J by 4 bases, with 4 bases left in between. The DNA of the CDR3 is TGTGCCAGCAGCGTCAGTTACAATGAGCAGTTCTTC. Amino acids: CASSVSYNEQFF.

The chain uses TRBV19 and TRBJ2-3, with D possibly TRBD2 on 6 matching bases. The germline gives CDR1 LNHDA, CDR2 SQIVND (reference sequence). The CDR3 totals 18 residues. Trimming took off 3 bases at V and 6 bases at J, with 25 bases between the two ends. CDR3 coding DNA: TGTGCCAGTAGTATGGCCAGGGCAGGAGCGGGCTCTAGTGATACGCAGTATTTT. It is translated as CASSMARAGAGSSDTQYF.

The genes are TRBV6-5 and TRBJ2-7; TRBD1 is a possible D gene (5 bases). The germline V gene has CDR1 MNHEY and CDR2 SVGAGI. The V end was cut by 0 bases, the J end by 2 bases, with 11 bases between. The CDR3 is 15 residues long. Written as DNA, the CDR3 is TGTGCCAGCAGTTACTCCCCAGGGTCCACCTACGAGCAGTACTTC. Translated, it gives CASSYSPGSTYEQYF.

This rearrangement joins TRBV6-5 to TRBJ2-6; D is uncertain. This CDR3 is built from 14 residues. Germline V CDR1 and CDR2: MNHEY, SVGAGI. V was cut by 8 bases and J by 0 bases, with 8 bases left in between. The CDR3 DNA follows: TGTGCCAGCCTACTCCTCTCTGGGGCCAACGTCCTGACTTTC. Translating gives CASLLLSGANVLTF.